This T cell receptor (beta chain) was sequenced in a study of CD8 T cells in ankylosing spondylitis (dated by TCRdb to about 2017). For the wider study: The study set out to find disease-linked TCR variants by profiling T cell receptor beta repertoires in ankylosing spondylitis patients and healthy donors. The full study cohort was made up of approximately 27 ankylosing spondylitis patients and roughly 98 healthy donors. Samples of peripheral blood were taken, and for ankylosing spondylitis patients, synovial fluid was collected as well. Summary of the overall study and its limitations: A CD8+ phenotype was shown by the disease-linked clones, which were found at relatively low frequencies in peripheral blood. Some of the motif variants had been reported before in the synovial fluid and blood of reactive arthritis patients, a finding that suggests common disease-initiation mechanisms. Blood from ankylosing spondylitis patients appeared to be characterized by a TCR beta motif composed of about eight highly homologous amino acid variants. According to the report, matched synovial fluid samples from ankylosing spondylitis patients were significantly enriched for the disease-linked clones.

This sample was sequenced with an Illumina HiSeq 2500. Quantitative 5'-RACE with molecular barcodes was used to prepare TCR beta libraries. The paper's data handling went like this. Disease-linked TCR variants were identified with a new computational method built on a probabilistic model of VDJ rearrangement. Clones were called with MiXCR by TCRdb after fastp trimmed the public reads at Q25, and only in-frame beta chains were retained. Under each unique CDR3 protein, matching rows form one entry showing the most common genes and DNA. These V and J calls are TCRdb output, not the study's own analysis. Here the sample has 250,000 or so distinct CDR3 sequences; more than 15% occur a single time. The ten largest clones represent more than 25% of the sample. Concerning this clonotype itself: Its antigen is not yet known. Base qualities are not provided; no much larger clone lies one nucleotide away.

CDR1 and CDR2 were assigned from the germline V gene as SGHRS and YFSETQ. The CDR3 sequence holds 14 residues, the cysteine and phenylalanine included. Only the CDR3 part of the read is kept: 42 bases, read in frame from the first base. The trim is 1 base for V and 6 bases for J, with a gap of 14 bases between the germline ends. This TCR was sampled from a male donor with ankylosing spondylitis or in good health (not recorded which). The chain is assembled from TRBV5-1 and TRBJ2-7; the D call could be TRBD1 or TRBD2, with each sharing 5 bases. Material: blood, either unsorted or a sorted T cell fraction (not recorded which). The nucleotide sequence is given as TGCGCCAGCAGCTTGATGACTGGGGGAGTCGAGCAGTACTTC. This is translated as CASSLMTGGVEQYF. Full variable domain (CDR3 extended with the reference TRBV5-1 and TRBJ2-7 proteins): KAGVTQTPRYLIKTRGQQVTLSCSPISGHRSVSWYQQTPGQGLQFLFEYFSETQRNKGNFPGRFSGRQFSNSRSEMNVSTLELGDSALYLCASSLMTGGVEQYFGPGTRLTVT.